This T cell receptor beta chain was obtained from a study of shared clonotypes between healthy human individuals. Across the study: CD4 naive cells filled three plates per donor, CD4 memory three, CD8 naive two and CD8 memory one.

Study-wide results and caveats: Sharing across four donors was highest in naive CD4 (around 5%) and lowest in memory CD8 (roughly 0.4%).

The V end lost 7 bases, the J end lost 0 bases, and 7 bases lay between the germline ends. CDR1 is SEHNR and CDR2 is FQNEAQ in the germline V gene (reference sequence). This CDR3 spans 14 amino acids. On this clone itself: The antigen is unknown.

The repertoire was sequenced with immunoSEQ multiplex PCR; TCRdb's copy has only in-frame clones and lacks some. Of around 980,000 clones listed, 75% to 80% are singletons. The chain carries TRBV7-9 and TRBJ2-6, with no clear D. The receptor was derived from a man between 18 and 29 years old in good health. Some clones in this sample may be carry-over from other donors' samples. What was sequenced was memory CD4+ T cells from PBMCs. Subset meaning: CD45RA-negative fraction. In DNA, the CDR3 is TGTGCCAGCATCCCTCCCTCTGGGGCCAACGTCCTGACTTTC. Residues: CASIPPSGANVLTF.